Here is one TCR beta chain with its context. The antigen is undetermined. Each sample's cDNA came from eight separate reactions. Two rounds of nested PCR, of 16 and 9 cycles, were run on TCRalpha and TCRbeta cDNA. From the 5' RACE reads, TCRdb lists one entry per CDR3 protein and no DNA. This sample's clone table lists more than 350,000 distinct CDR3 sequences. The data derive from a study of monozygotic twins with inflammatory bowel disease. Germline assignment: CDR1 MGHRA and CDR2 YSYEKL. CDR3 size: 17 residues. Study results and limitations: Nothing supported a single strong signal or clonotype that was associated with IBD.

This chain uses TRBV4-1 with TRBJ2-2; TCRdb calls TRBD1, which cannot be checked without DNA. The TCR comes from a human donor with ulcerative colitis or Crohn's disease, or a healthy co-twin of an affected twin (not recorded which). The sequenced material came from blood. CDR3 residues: CASSRVLARGVNGELFF.